The 30 T cell receptor beta chains in this list originate from one sample, sequenced in a study of shared clonotypes between healthy human individuals. Assay used: immunoSEQ multiplex PCR; TCRdb lists only in-frame clones, some missing. Of over a million clones listed, 96% are singletons. The sequenced sample consisted of naive CD4+ T cells sorted from blood. The subset here: CD45RA+ positively selected. The receptors originated from a man between 25 and 39 years old in good health.

This sequence joins TRBV28 and TRBJ2-7; 8 nucleotides agree with TRBD1. Germline CDR1 is MDHEN and CDR2 is SYDVKM. This CDR3 is built from 16 residues. After removal of 5 bases from V and 0 bases from J, the junction contained 9 bases not matched to a gene. The CDR3 DNA reads TGTGCCAGCAGTCACCCCGGGACAGGATACTCCTACGAGCAGTACTTC. Amino acid sequence: CASSHPGTGYSYEQYF.

This chain connects TRBV19 to TRBJ1-2, with a possible D match to TRBD1 (6 bases). The germline V gene has CDR1 LNHDA and CDR2 SQIVND (reference sequence). V lost 3 bases, J lost 8 bases, and 13 bases lay in between. The CDR3 has 13 residues. For the CDR3, the DNA is TGTGCCAGTAGTATGGCGCAGGGGTACGGCTACACCTTC. As protein: CASSMAQGYGYTF.

The chain combines TRBV5-4 with TRBJ2-5; D is ambiguous. CDR3 length: 13 amino acids. CDR1 is SGHNT and CDR2 is YYREEE in the germline V gene (reference sequence). V was cut by 1 base and J by 5 bases, with 9 bases left in between. This CDR3 reads CASSLPSRETQYF. CDR3 DNA sequence: TGTGCCAGCAGCTTGCCGTCCCGGGAGACCCAGTACTTC.

The chain is built from TRBV6-4 and TRBJ2-2; D unclear. The CDR3 runs to 13 residues. Deletions cut 6 bases from V and 8 bases from J, with 13 bases between. Germline lookup yields CDR1 MRHNA and CDR2 SNTAGT. CDR3 amino acids: CASSLGRSGELFF. The CDR3 coding sequence is TGTGCCAGCAGCCTTGGCCGCTCTGGGGAGCTGTTTTTT.

The rearrangement uses TRBV9 and TRBJ2-3; no firm D call. Germline values: CDR1 SGDLS, CDR2 YYNGEE. V lost 4 bases, J lost 4 bases, and 13 bases lay in between. The CDR3 consists of 14 residues. CDR3 in DNA: TGTGCCAGCAGCTTGGGGTGGCACCCAGATACGCAGTATTTT. It yields the protein CASSLGWHPDTQYF.

The V call is TRBV6-4, the J call TRBJ1-2, with D perhaps TRBD1 (5 bases). In germline, CDR1 is MRHNA, CDR2 SNTAGT. The germline V and J ends were trimmed by 4 bases and 0 bases, with 12 bases remaining between them. This CDR3 spans 15 amino acids. The CDR3 sequence is CASSGWDGPNYGYTF. The CDR3 region has the DNA TGTGCCAGCAGTGGTTGGGACGGACCTAACTATGGCTACACCTTC.

This sequence joins TRBV29-1 and TRBJ2-5; a weak D match, TRBD2 (5 bases). Germline V gene sequence: CDR1 SQVTM, CDR2 ANQGSEA. The V gene lost 4 bases and the J gene lost 4 bases, with 10 bases spanning the gap. The CDR3 has 12 amino acids. CDR3 DNA: TGCAGCGTTGTCGCAGGAGGAGAGACCCAGTACTTC. It codes for CSVVAGGETQYF. Full variable domain (remainder filled in from reference TRBV29-1 and TRBJ2-5): SAVISQKPSRDICQRGTSLTIQCQVDSQVTMMFWYRQQPGQSLTLIATANQGSEATYESGFVIDKFPISRPNLTFSTLTVSNMSPEDSSIYLCSVVAGGETQYFGPGTRLLVL.

The rearrangement joins TRBV18 to TRBJ2-4; 8 bases are a match to TRBD1. The V segment lost 2 bases and the J segment 3 bases; nucleotides outside the gene matches: 6. The CDR3 consists of 16 residues. Germline CDR1 is KGHSH and CDR2 is LQKENI. Here the CDR3 reads CASSPRPGQDKNIQYF. DNA for the CDR3: TGTGCCAGCTCACCAAGACCGGGACAGGACAAAAACATTCAGTACTTC.

About this clone: In the same sample, other DNA sequences code for this CDR3. This sequence joins TRBV29-1 and TRBJ2-7; possibly TRBD2 for D (5 bases). The CDR3 runs to 11 residues. The germline V and J ends were trimmed by 4 bases and 1 base, with 5 bases remaining between them. CDR1 is SQVTM and CDR2 is ANQGSEA in the germline V gene. The CDR3: CSVGTSYEQYF. As DNA, the CDR3 is TGCAGCGTTGGGACTTCCTACGAGCAGTACTTC.

The chain couples TRBV15 to TRBJ2-3; possible D gene TRBD2, 5 bases. V was pared by 8 bases and J by 3 bases, with 15 bases between. Per the germline V gene, CDR1 is LNHNV and CDR2 is YYDKDF (reference sequence). The CDR3 totals 14 residues. In DNA, the CDR3 is TGTGCCACCCCCTCCGGGGATTGGACAGATACGCAGTATTTT. As protein: CATPSGDWTDTQYF.

This clone has only a few counts. CDR3: CATTLDSANTGELFF. Written as DNA, the CDR3 is TGTGCTACCACTCTTGATAGCGCAAACACCGGGGAGCTGTTTTTT. The chain combines TRBV2 with TRBJ2-2; a possible D gene is TRBD2 (5 bases). Germline V gene data show CDR1 as SNHLY and CDR2 as FYNNEI. The CDR3 spans 15 residues. The variable domain in full, with the rest retrieved from reference TRBV2 and TRBJ2-2, is EPEVTQTPSHQVTQMGQEVILRCVPISNHLYFYWYRQILGQKVEFLVSFYNNEISEKSEIFDDQFSVERPDGSNFTLKIRSTKLEDSAMYFCATTLDSANTGELFFGEGSRLTVL.

This rearrangement joins TRBV5-1 to TRBJ2-6, with D tentatively TRBD1 (6 bases). Germline CDR1 is SGHRS and CDR2 is YFSETQ. The CDR3 is 18 residues long. The V gene lost 2 bases and the J gene lost 0 bases, with 15 bases spanning the gap. The CDR3 protein is CASSLAPGDASGANVLTF. The DNA for the CDR3 is TGCGCCAGCAGCTTAGCCCCAGGGGACGCCTCTGGGGCCAACGTCCTGACTTTC.

Only one count was recorded for this clone. The CDR3 sequence is CASKEWGGNTIYF. CDR3 nucleotides: TGTGCCAGCAAGGAATGGGGGGGAAACACCATATATTTT. The V and J genes are TRBV2 and TRBJ1-3; D possibly corresponds to TRBD1 (5 bases). The V end was cut by 7 bases, the J end by 4 bases, with 11 bases between. Germline CDR1 reads SNHLY; CDR2 reads FYNNEI. The CDR3 loop spans 13 amino acids.

This chain connects TRBV27 to TRBJ2-7; D is undetermined. CDR1 is MNHEY and CDR2 is SMNVEV in the germline V gene (reference sequence). The CDR3 has 14 residues. V gave up 5 bases and J gave up 5 bases, with 16 bases separating them. The CDR3 coding sequence is TGTGCCAGCAGTCGGTCTGGCCTTCCCGACGAGCAGTACTTC. It encodes CASSRSGLPDEQYF.

The chain couples TRBV2 to TRBJ1-3, with TRBD1 identical over 7 bases. The CDR3 has 14 amino acids. CDR1 and CDR2 from the germline V gene are SNHLY and FYNNEI. V trimming: 6 bases; J trimming: 3 bases; junction bases outside the gene matches: 5. Written as DNA, the CDR3 is TGTGCCAGCAGGACAGGGTTGGGTGGAAACACCATATATTTT. Translated: CASRTGLGGNTIYF.

This clone showed up just once. This rearrangement joins TRBV29-1 to TRBJ1-4; no definite D call. This CDR3 spans 11 amino acids. Germline lookup yields CDR1 SQVTM and CDR2 ANQGSEA. V lost 4 bases, J lost 7 bases, and 7 bases lay in between. Written as DNA, the CDR3 is TGCAGCGTTGTGGCAGCTGAAAAACTGTTTTTT. Residues: CSVVAAEKLFF.

In this sample, this clone turned up once. This chain links TRBV21-1 with TRBJ2-7; the table calls TRBD1, which could not be checked here. TRBV21-1 counts as a pseudogene. This CDR3 region has 16 residues. The CDR3 loop is CASSKIPGQGAREQYF. CDR3 DNA: TGTGCCAGCAGCAAAATCCCAGGACAGGGGGCGCGGGAGCAGTACTTC.

This clone was recorded only once. The chain combines TRBV29-1 with TRBJ2-3; no reliable D call. Trimming shortened V by 3 bases and J by 1 base, and 17 bases separated the two germline ends. Germline CDR1 SQVTM, CDR2 ANQGSEA. This CDR3 comprises 16 residues. CDR3 protein: CSVDTKQRTGTDTQYF. CDR3 DNA: TGCAGCGTTGACACCAAACAGAGGACGGGCACAGATACGCAGTATTTT.

Note on this clone: It may be a read error: a sequence one base away is much more abundant. The DNA for the CDR3 is TGTGCCAGCAGCTTAGGGACTAGCTCCTACGAGCAGTACTTC. It specifies CASSLGTSSYEQYF. The chain employs TRBV7-9 and TRBJ2-7; TRBD2 matches 7 bases. CDR1 SEHNR and CDR2 FQNEAQ come from the germline V gene (reference sequence). With 1 base clipped from V and 0 bases from J, the junction kept 0 bases outside the gene matches. This CDR3 comprises 14 residues.

A word on this clone: The identical CDR3 is also encoded by other nucleotide sequences in the sample. The rearrangement joins TRBV29-1 to TRBJ1-2; D remains unclear. V lost 4 bases to trimming and J lost 0 bases, with 6 bases between them. The V gene's germline CDR1 is SQVTM and CDR2 ANQGSEA. The CDR3 sequence is 12 residues long. The CDR3 is CSVAGTNYGYTF. As DNA, the CDR3 is TGCAGCGTTGCTGGAACTAACTATGGCTACACCTTC.

The chain couples TRBV5-6 to TRBJ2-7; D gene unclear. The CDR3 has 12 residues. Germline CDR1 and CDR2: SGHDT and YYEEEE. V lost 0 bases, J lost 5 bases, and 6 bases lay in between. The CDR3 bases are TGTGCCAGCAGCTTGGGTCGGAACGAGCAGTACTTC. Its translation is CASSLGRNEQYF.

This clone was seen a handful of times. V gene TRBV6-5 combines with J gene TRBJ2-1, with D tentatively TRBD2 (6 bases). V lost 2 bases and J lost 8, with 13 bases in between. Germline CDR1 and CDR2: MNHEY and SVGAGI. The length of the CDR3 is 14 residues. The CDR3 reads CASSYKGGGDEQFF. The CDR3 DNA is TGTGCCAGCAGTTACAAGGGCGGAGGGGATGAGCAGTTCTTC.

The chain links TRBV10-3 to TRBJ1-1; D not certain. This CDR3 region has 13 residues. The V gene lost 4 bases and the J gene lost 4 bases, with 10 bases spanning the gap. Looked up from germline, CDR1 is ENHRY and CDR2 is SYGVKD. CDR3 sequence: CAISAGPPTEAFF. CDR3 DNA: TGTGCCATCAGTGCTGGACCGCCCACTGAAGCTTTCTTT.

This clone appeared once. This chain joins TRBV12-5 and TRBJ2-1; either TRBD1 or TRBD2 may fit D (5 bases each). V lost 7 bases, J lost 3 bases, and 16 bases lay in between. The CDR3 contains 15 residues. Germline V gene data show CDR1 as LGHNT and CDR2 as FRNRAP. The CDR3 spells CASAQGMRDYNEQFF. DNA of the CDR3: TGTGCTAGTGCCCAGGGAATGAGGGACTACAATGAGCAGTTCTTC. Combining the CDR3 with reference TRBV12-5 and TRBJ2-1 gives the whole variable domain DARVTQTPRHKVTEMGQEVTMRCQPILGHNTVFWYRQTMMQGLELLAYFRNRAPLDDSGMPKDRFSAEMPDATLATLKIQPSEPRDSAVYFCASAQGMRDYNEQFFGPGTRLTVL.

The chain has TRBV7-2 and TRBJ2-1, with 8 bases aligning to TRBD2. V lost 5 bases and J lost 9; bases outside the gene matches: 15. Looked up from germline, CDR1 is SGHTA and CDR2 is FQGNSA. This CDR3 has 16 amino acids. The CDR3 bases are TGTGCCAGCAGCCGCACCGGGACTAGGGGGTCGGGTGAGCAGTTCTTC. As protein: CASSRTGTRGSGEQFF.

The chain has TRBV5-1 and TRBJ2-7; 7 bases agree with TRBD2. This CDR3 is built from 14 residues. The germline gives CDR1 SGHRS, CDR2 YFSETQ. With V trimmed by 4 bases and J by 3 bases, 7 bases remained unmatched. In DNA form, the CDR3 reads TGCGCCAGCAGCCCGGGGGGTCTCCTCTACGAGCAGTACTTC. Its protein is CASSPGGLLYEQYF.

For this clone: The same CDR3 arises from other DNA sequences in this sample as well. This chain uses TRBV5-1 with TRBJ2-7, with 12 bases identical to TRBD2. The germline CDR1 and CDR2 sequences are SGHRS and YFSETQ. The CDR3 spans 14 residues. The V gene end was trimmed by 5 bases and the J gene end by 4 bases; junction bases not matched to a gene: 4. The CDR3 region has the DNA TGCGCCAGCAGTCAGACTAGCGGGAGTTACGAGCAGTACTTC. Amino acids: CASSQTSGSYEQYF.

V and J are TRBV30 and TRBJ2-5; either TRBD1 or TRBD2 may fit D (6 bases each). CDR1 is GTSNPN and CDR2 is SVGIG in the germline V gene (reference sequence). The CDR3 length is 11 residues. Trimming left V 7 bases short and J 6 bases short, with 12 bases between. CDR3 bases: TGTGCCTCGTCCCGGGGGCAGACCCAGTACTTC. This encodes CASSRGQTQYF. Complete variable domain (other parts from reference TRBV30 and TRBJ2-5): SQTIHQWPATLVQPVGSPLSLECTVEGTSNPNLYWYRQAAGRGLQLLFYSVGIGQISSEVPQNLSASRPQDRQFILSSKKLLLSDSGFYLCASSRGQTQYFGPGTRLLVL.

Worth noting for this clone: Other DNA sequences from this sample encode an identical CDR3 as well. CDR3 in DNA: TGTGCCTGGAGTTCGGGACGAGGTTACGAGCAGTACTTC. Its protein is CAWSSGRGYEQYF. The J gene is TRBJ2-7, the V gene TRBV30, with D perhaps assigned TRBD1 or TRBD2 (5 bases each). Trimming cost V 2 bases and J 4 bases, with 12 bases left between them. This CDR3 contains 13 residues. Germline V lookup: CDR1 GTSNPN, CDR2 SVGIG (reference sequence).

The CDR3 DNA sequence: TGCGCCAGCAGCTTGGTAGGGACTAGTAACTACAATGAGCAGTTCTTC. As protein: CASSLVGTSNYNEQFF. V is TRBV5-1 and J is TRBJ2-1, with 8 bases that match TRBD2. Germline V gives CDR1 SGHRS, CDR2 YFSETQ. With 0 bases clipped from V and 3 bases from J, the junction kept 5 bases outside the gene matches. The CDR3 runs 16 residues.